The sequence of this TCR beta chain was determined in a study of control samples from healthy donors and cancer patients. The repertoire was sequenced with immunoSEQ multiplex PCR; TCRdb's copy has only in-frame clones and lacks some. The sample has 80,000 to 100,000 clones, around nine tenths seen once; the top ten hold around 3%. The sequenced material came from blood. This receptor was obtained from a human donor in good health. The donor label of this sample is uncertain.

Here the CDR3 reads CASDDRMNTEAFF. The CDR3 DNA reads TGTGCCAGCGATGACAGGATGAACACTGAAGCTTTCTTT. The gene calls are TRBV19 and TRBJ1-1; possibly TRBD1 for D (6 bases). The CDR3 loop spans 13 amino acids. Trimming left V 9 bases short and J 0 bases short, with 11 bases between. Germline V gene data show CDR1 as LNHDA and CDR2 as SQIVND (reference sequence).